Sequencing of this T cell receptor (beta chain) was carried out in a study of T cell clonality in common variable immunodeficiency. The study's findings and limits: CVID subjects shared fewer TCRbeta clones than healthy controls did. Patient heterogeneity in the CVID cohort limited correlations between repertoire features and clinical complications. Reportedly, TCR beta sequences from common variable immunodeficiency showed fewer deletions and N-nucleotide insertions.

The CDR3 is 15 residues long. V was shortened by 3 bases and J by 5 bases, with 14 bases between the two germline ends. The germline CDR1 and CDR2 sequences are DFQATT and SNEGSKA (reference sequence). Many counts were recorded for this clone. Antigen: not known. The sequence runs out 3 residues before the end of the CDR3; the remainder is reconstructed from the germline J gene. Clones were read by immunoSEQ multiplex PCR, and TCRdb kept only the in-frame ones, dropping some. Recorded here are tens of thousands of clones, none singletons. The sequenced sample consisted of peripheral blood mononuclear cells. V and J are TRBV20-1 and TRBJ1-6, with a weak D call TRBD1 (5 bases). This clonotype was obtained from a person aged 18 to 75 in good health. CDR3 DNA (partial): TGCAGTGCTAGGTGGGGGGGGGAGAATAATTCACCC. Translation gives CSARWGGENNSP. The complete CDR3 protein is CSARWGGENNSPLHF.